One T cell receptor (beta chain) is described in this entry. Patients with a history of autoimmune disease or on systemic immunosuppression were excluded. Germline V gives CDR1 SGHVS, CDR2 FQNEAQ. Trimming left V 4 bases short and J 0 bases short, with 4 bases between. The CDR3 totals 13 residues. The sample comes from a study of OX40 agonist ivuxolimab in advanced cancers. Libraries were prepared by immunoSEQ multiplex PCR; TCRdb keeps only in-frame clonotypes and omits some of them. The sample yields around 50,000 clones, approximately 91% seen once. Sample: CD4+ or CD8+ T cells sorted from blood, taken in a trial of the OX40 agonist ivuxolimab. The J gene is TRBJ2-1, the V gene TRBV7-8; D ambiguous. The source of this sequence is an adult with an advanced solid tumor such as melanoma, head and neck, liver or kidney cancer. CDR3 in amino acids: CASSWDSYNEQFF. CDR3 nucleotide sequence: TGTGCCAGCAGCTGGGACTCCTACAATGAGCAGTTCTTC.